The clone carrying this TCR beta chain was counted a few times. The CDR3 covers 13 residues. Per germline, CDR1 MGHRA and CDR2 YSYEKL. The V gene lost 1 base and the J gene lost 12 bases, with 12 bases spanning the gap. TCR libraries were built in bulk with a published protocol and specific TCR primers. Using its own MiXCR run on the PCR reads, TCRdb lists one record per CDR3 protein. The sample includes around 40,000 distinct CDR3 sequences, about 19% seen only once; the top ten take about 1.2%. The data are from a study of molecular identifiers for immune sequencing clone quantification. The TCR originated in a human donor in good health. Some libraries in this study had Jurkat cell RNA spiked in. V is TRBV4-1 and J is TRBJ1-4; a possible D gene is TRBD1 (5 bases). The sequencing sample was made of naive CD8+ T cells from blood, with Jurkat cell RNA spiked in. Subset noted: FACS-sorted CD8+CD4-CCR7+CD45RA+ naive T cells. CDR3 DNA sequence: TGCGCCAGCAGCCAAGGGTCTGGGACGGAACTGTTTTTT. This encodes CASSQGSGTELFF.